Listed below are T cell receptor beta chains from one sample, sequenced in a study of blood T cell repertoires in COVID-19. Repertoires were generated with immunoSEQ multiplex PCR, while TCRdb's copy carries only in-frame clones and drops some. The data contain nearly 110,000 clones, roughly 88% of them singletons. Material for sequencing was peripheral blood. These receptors all come from a man aged 50 to 59 with active or convalescent COVID-19. Both conserved end residues are part of each CDR3. A D gene is named only where the DNA matches it firmly. Not every row has a clone size; where given, it reads once, few, many or a size class.

j_call: TRBJ1-2
v_call: TRBV6-5
d_call: TRBD1
clone_size: -
cdr3_aa: CASSSQGAEGYTF
cdr3_nt: TGTGCCAGCAGTTCACAGGGGGCGGAGGGCTACACCTTC

j_call: TRBJ2-6
v_call: TRBV19
d_call: TRBD1
clone_size: -
cdr3_aa: CASSNLGDRPSGANVLTF
cdr3_nt: TGTGCCAGTAGTAATTTAGGGGACAGACCTTCTGGGGCCAACGTCCTGACTTTC

j_call: TRBJ2-5
v_call: TRBV19
d_call: -
clone_size: -
cdr3_aa: CASSILASPQETQYF
cdr3_nt: TGTGCCAGTAGTATATTGGCTAGCCCACAAGAGACCCAGTACTTC

j_call: TRBJ1-2
v_call: TRBV2
d_call: TRBD1
clone_size: -
cdr3_aa: CASSEGQGINGYTF
cdr3_nt: TGTGCCAGCAGTGAAGGACAGGGGATTAATGGCTACACCTTC

j_call: TRBJ1-1
v_call: TRBV6-5
d_call: TRBD1
clone_size: -
cdr3_aa: CASSYTGGASTEAFF
cdr3_nt: TGTGCCAGCAGTTACACAGGGGGCGCAAGCACTGAAGCTTTCTTT

j_call: TRBJ2-2
v_call: TRBV5-8
d_call: TRBD2
clone_size: once
cdr3_aa: CASSRSSGRYTGELFF
cdr3_nt: TGTGCCAGCAGCCGCTCTAGCGGGAGGTATACCGGGGAGCTGTTTTTT

j_call: TRBJ2-7
v_call: TRBV15
d_call: TRBD1
clone_size: few
cdr3_aa: CATSRDDTGTGGYEQYF
cdr3_nt: TGTGCCACCAGCAGAGATGATACCGGGACAGGGGGTTACGAGCAGTACTTC

j_call: TRBJ2-3
v_call: TRBV11-2
d_call: -
clone_size: -
cdr3_aa: CASSLEMRTQYF
cdr3_nt: TGTGCCAGCAGCTTAGAAATGAGAACGCAGTATTTT

j_call: TRBJ1-4
v_call: TRBV7-8
d_call: -
clone_size: once
cdr3_aa: CASNLGLAGGANEKLFF
cdr3_nt: TGTGCCAGCAACTTGGGACTGGCCGGGGGAGCTAATGAAAAACTGTTTTTT

j_call: TRBJ2-7
v_call: TRBV11-2
d_call: -
clone_size: few
cdr3_aa: CASSPLIGVLYEQYF
cdr3_nt: TGTGCCAGCAGCCCCCTCATCGGGGTGCTGTACGAGCAGTACTTC

j_call: TRBJ2-1
v_call: TRBV9
d_call: TRBD2
clone_size: -
cdr3_aa: CASSVSLARYNEQFF
cdr3_nt: TGTGCCAGCAGCGTATCACTAGCGAGGTACAATGAGCAGTTCTTC

j_call: TRBJ2-7
v_call: TRBV18
d_call: -
clone_size: -
cdr3_aa: CASSRGSSYEQYF
cdr3_nt: TGTGCCAGCTCGCGAGGATCATCCTACGAGCAGTACTTC

j_call: TRBJ1-5
v_call: TRBV10-1
d_call: -
clone_size: -
cdr3_aa: CASRSFYSNQPQHF
cdr3_nt: TGCGCCAGCAGATCCTTTTATAGCAATCAGCCCCAGCATTTT

j_call: TRBJ2-5
v_call: TRBV11-2
d_call: TRBD1
clone_size: once
cdr3_aa: CASSVGQEFQETQYF
cdr3_nt: TGTGCCAGCAGCGTGGGACAGGAGTTCCAAGAGACCCAGTACTTC

j_call: TRBJ1-3
v_call: TRBV11-2
d_call: TRBD1
clone_size: -
cdr3_aa: CASSSLRGDTIYF
cdr3_nt: TGTGCCAGCAGCTCCCTCAGGGGGGACACCATATATTTT

j_call: TRBJ2-7
v_call: TRBV7-8
d_call: -
clone_size: -
cdr3_aa: CASSPRASYEQYF
cdr3_nt: TGTGCCAGCAGCCCTCGAGCTTCCTACGAGCAGTACTTC

j_call: TRBJ2-1
v_call: TRBV6-1
d_call: TRBD2
clone_size: -
cdr3_aa: CASSEALGLAGEQFF
cdr3_nt: TGTGCCAGCAGTGAAGCGCTAGGTCTAGCGGGAGAGCAGTTCTTC

j_call: TRBJ1-2
v_call: TRBV19
d_call: -
clone_size: -
cdr3_aa: CASSPGLLYGYTF
cdr3_nt: TGTGCCAGTAGCCCGGGACTTCTCTATGGCTACACCTTC

j_call: TRBJ2-7
v_call: TRBV6-1
d_call: TRBD2
clone_size: once
cdr3_aa: CASSEAGGTTPYEQYF
cdr3_nt: TGTGCCAGCAGTGAAGCGGGCGGGACTACCCCCTACGAGCAGTACTTC

j_call: TRBJ2-1
v_call: TRBV5-1
d_call: TRBD2
clone_size: -
cdr3_aa: CASSLVSGSGDEQFF
cdr3_nt: TGCGCCAGCAGTCTAGTTAGCGGGAGTGGGGATGAGCAGTTCTTC

j_call: TRBJ2-7
v_call: TRBV30
d_call: -
clone_size: -
cdr3_aa: CAATLDRGYYEQYF
cdr3_nt: TGTGCCGCCACCCTAGACCGGGGATACTACGAGCAGTACTTC

j_call: TRBJ2-7
v_call: TRBV9
d_call: TRBD2
clone_size: -
cdr3_aa: CASSDSGRASEQYF
cdr3_nt: TGTGCCAGCAGCGATAGCGGGAGGGCCAGCGAGCAGTACTTC

j_call: TRBJ1-4
v_call: TRBV6-8
d_call: -
clone_size: -
cdr3_aa: CATQFCGGKNEKLFF
cdr3_nt: TGTGCCACCCAATTTTGCGGGGGGAAAAATGAAAAACTGTTTTTT

j_call: TRBJ2-7
v_call: TRBV28
d_call: TRBD1
clone_size: -
cdr3_aa: CASQRTGSSSYEQYF
cdr3_nt: TGTGCCAGCCAAAGGACAGGTTCGAGCTCCTACGAGCAGTACTTC

j_call: TRBJ2-7
v_call: TRBV2
d_call: -
clone_size: -
cdr3_aa: CASSPSGEQYF
cdr3_nt: TGTGCCAGCAGCCCGTCGGGCGAGCAGTACTTC

j_call: TRBJ1-4
v_call: TRBV19
d_call: -
clone_size: -
cdr3_aa: CASQGGNIEKLFF
cdr3_nt: TGTGCCAGTCAGGGTGGCAATATTGAAAAACTGTTTTTT

j_call: TRBJ1-3
v_call: TRBV11-2
d_call: -
clone_size: -
cdr3_aa: CASRVGRTVGNTIYF
cdr3_nt: TGTGCCAGCAGAGTGGGGCGGACAGTGGGAAACACCATATATTTT

j_call: TRBJ2-2
v_call: TRBV28
d_call: TRBD1
clone_size: -
cdr3_aa: CASRPGGAGTGELFF
cdr3_nt: TGTGCCAGCAGACCAGGGGGCGCTGGCACCGGGGAGCTGTTTTTT

j_call: TRBJ2-5
v_call: TRBV10-3
d_call: TRBD2
clone_size: few
cdr3_aa: CAISEPVAPREGKLQETQYF
cdr3_nt: TGTGCCATCAGTGAACCGGTCGCTCCGCGGGAGGGAAAACTCCAAGAGACCCAGTACTTC

j_call: TRBJ2-3
v_call: TRBV28
d_call: TRBD1
clone_size: -
cdr3_aa: CASREDRAETDTQYF
cdr3_nt: TGTGCCAGCAGGGAAGACAGGGCGGAAACAGATACGCAGTATTTT

j_call: TRBJ1-4
v_call: TRBV2
d_call: -
clone_size: -
cdr3_aa: CASSPLGATNEKLFF
cdr3_nt: TGTGCCAGCAGTCCTCTCGGGGCAACTAATGAAAAACTGTTTTTT

j_call: TRBJ1-2
v_call: TRBV29-1
d_call: -
clone_size: -
cdr3_aa: CSVDRAKTSANYGYTF
cdr3_nt: TGCAGCGTTGACAGGGCCAAGACTTCAGCTAACTATGGCTACACCTTC

j_call: TRBJ2-2
v_call: TRBV11-2
d_call: TRBD2
clone_size: -
cdr3_aa: CASSSKRDLNTGELFF
cdr3_nt: TGTGCCAGCAGCTCAAAGCGGGATCTGAACACCGGGGAGCTGTTTTTT

j_call: TRBJ1-3
v_call: TRBV5-4
d_call: -
clone_size: -
cdr3_aa: CASSLAWGGNSGNTIYF
cdr3_nt: TGTGCCAGCAGCTTGGCCTGGGGCGGAAACTCTGGAAACACCATATATTTT

j_call: TRBJ2-5
v_call: TRBV4-1
d_call: TRBD1
clone_size: -
cdr3_aa: CASSQGSNRDSQGSQYF
cdr3_nt: TGCGCCAGCAGCCAAGGCTCAAACCGGGACAGTCAAGGGTCCCAGTACTTC

j_call: TRBJ1-2
v_call: TRBV14
d_call: TRBD1
clone_size: -
cdr3_aa: CASSHGQAYGYTF
cdr3_nt: TGTGCCAGCAGCCACGGACAGGCCTATGGCTACACCTTC

j_call: TRBJ2-3
v_call: TRBV6-2/TRBV6-3
d_call: TRBD2
clone_size: -
cdr3_aa: CASSYSTNIQREGLADTQYF
cdr3_nt: TGTGCCAGCAGTTACTCTACAAATATCCAGCGGGAGGGCTTAGCAGATACGCAGTATTTT

j_call: TRBJ2-7
v_call: TRBV18
d_call: TRBD1
clone_size: -
cdr3_aa: CASSPPDREYEQYF
cdr3_nt: TGTGCCAGCTCACCACCGGACAGGGAATACGAGCAGTACTTC

j_call: TRBJ2-3
v_call: TRBV30
d_call: -
clone_size: -
cdr3_aa: CAWSLDSGTDTQYF
cdr3_nt: TGTGCCTGGAGTTTAGACTCCGGCACAGATACGCAGTATTTT

j_call: TRBJ1-6
v_call: TRBV3-1/TRBV3-2
d_call: TRBD1
clone_size: -
cdr3_aa: CASSEDRVWSPLHF
cdr3_nt: TGTGCCAGCAGCGAAGACAGGGTATGGTCACCCCTCCACTTT

j_call: TRBJ1-2
v_call: TRBV19
d_call: TRBD1
clone_size: -
cdr3_aa: CASSRETGEKDGYTF
cdr3_nt: TGTGCCAGTAGTAGAGAAACAGGGGAAAAGGATGGCTACACCTTC

j_call: TRBJ2-5
v_call: TRBV11-2
d_call: -
clone_size: -
cdr3_aa: CASSFHETQYF
cdr3_nt: TGTGCCAGCAGCTTTCATGAGACCCAGTACTTC

j_call: TRBJ1-4
v_call: TRBV19
d_call: -
clone_size: once
cdr3_aa: CATEDRVNEKLFF
cdr3_nt: TGTGCCACCGAGGACAGAGTCAATGAAAAACTGTTTTTT

j_call: TRBJ1-2
v_call: TRBV5-6
d_call: TRBD1
clone_size: -
cdr3_aa: CASSYWDRDRDGYTF
cdr3_nt: TGTGCCAGCAGCTACTGGGACAGGGATCGGGATGGCTACACCTTC

j_call: TRBJ1-6
v_call: TRBV6-5
d_call: -
clone_size: few
cdr3_aa: CASSSREGGPTSPLHF
cdr3_nt: TGTGCCAGCAGTTCCCGTGAGGGAGGACCGACTTCACCCCTCCACTTT

j_call: TRBJ2-1
v_call: TRBV6-5
d_call: -
clone_size: once
cdr3_aa: CASSYGLSSYNEQFF
cdr3_nt: TGTGCCAGCAGTTACGGCCTCAGCTCCTACAATGAGCAGTTCTTC

j_call: TRBJ2-3
v_call: TRBV6-5
d_call: -
clone_size: -
cdr3_aa: CASSYGGALYTQYF
cdr3_nt: TGTGCCAGCAGTTATGGGGGGGCTCTCTATACGCAGTATTTT

j_call: TRBJ2-1
v_call: TRBV28
d_call: TRBD1
clone_size: -
cdr3_aa: CASRADRGPHNEQFF
cdr3_nt: TGTGCCAGCAGAGCCGACAGGGGGCCGCACAATGAGCAGTTCTTC

j_call: TRBJ1-5
v_call: TRBV28
d_call: -
clone_size: -
cdr3_aa: CASRETGLGHAHF
cdr3_nt: TGTGCCAGCAGGGAAACAGGGTTGGGCCACGCACATTTT

j_call: TRBJ2-3
v_call: TRBV11-1
d_call: TRBD2
clone_size: -
cdr3_aa: CASSLVAGVSDTQYF
cdr3_nt: TGTGCCAGCAGCTTAGTAGCGGGAGTATCAGATACGCAGTATTTT

j_call: TRBJ2-4
v_call: TRBV6-6
d_call: TRBD2
clone_size: -
cdr3_aa: CASSSSQREAIQYF
cdr3_nt: TGTGCCAGCAGTTCGTCCCAGCGGGAGGCCATTCAGTACTTC

j_call: TRBJ1-1
v_call: TRBV29-1
d_call: -
clone_size: -
cdr3_aa: CSVVPGGNTEAFF
cdr3_nt: TGCAGCGTTGTCCCCGGGGGGAACACTGAAGCTTTCTTT

j_call: TRBJ1-1
v_call: TRBV19
d_call: -
clone_size: once
cdr3_aa: CASRLQGPNTEAFF
cdr3_nt: TGTGCCAGCCGCCTTCAGGGGCCGAACACTGAAGCTTTCTTT

j_call: TRBJ2-1
v_call: TRBV7-6
d_call: -
clone_size: -
cdr3_aa: CASSLNLANEQFF
cdr3_nt: TGTGCCAGCAGCTTAAACCTGGCAAATGAGCAGTTCTTC

j_call: TRBJ2-7
v_call: TRBV28
d_call: -
clone_size: -
cdr3_aa: CASSLSGSRTYEQYF
cdr3_nt: TGTGCCAGCAGTTTATCAGGCTCTCGGACCTACGAGCAGTACTTC

j_call: TRBJ2-7
v_call: TRBV6-5
d_call: TRBD1
clone_size: -
cdr3_aa: CASRTRDREYEQYF
cdr3_nt: TGTGCCAGCAGAACCCGGGACAGGGAATACGAGCAGTACTTC

j_call: TRBJ1-1
v_call: TRBV19
d_call: TRBD1
clone_size: -
cdr3_aa: CASSFAGGRNTEAFF
cdr3_nt: TGTGCCAGTAGTTTCGCAGGGGGGAGGAACACTGAAGCTTTCTTT

j_call: TRBJ2-5
v_call: TRBV9
d_call: -
clone_size: -
cdr3_aa: CASSLSGAGETQYF
cdr3_nt: TGTGCCAGCAGCCTTTCAGGAGCGGGAGAGACCCAGTACTTC

j_call: TRBJ1-2
v_call: TRBV27
d_call: TRBD1
clone_size: few
cdr3_aa: CASSLQGADGYTF
cdr3_nt: TGTGCCAGCAGTTTACAGGGGGCTGATGGCTACACCTTC